A single sample gave rise to the 18 T cell receptor beta chains below, sequenced in a study of blood T cell repertoires in COVID-19. The repertoire was sequenced with immunoSEQ multiplex PCR; TCRdb's copy has only in-frame clones and lacks some. The table includes 190,000 or so clones, about 87% detected once. Sequenced material: PBMCs or T cells enriched from blood (not recorded which). The source is a man younger than 35 with acute COVID-19.

J is TRBJ2-3 and V is TRBV5-4; 12 nucleotides agree with TRBD1. Germline CDR1 SGHNT, CDR2 YYREEE (reference sequence). V lost 8 bases to trimming and J lost 1 base; unmatched junction nucleotides: 11. The length of the CDR3 is 17 residues. CDR3 sequence (DNA): TGTGCCAGTCCGGGACAGGGGGCGACCGGAGGCACAGATACGCAGTATTTT. Its protein product is CASPGQGATGGTDTQYF.

The chain recombines TRBV27 with TRBJ1-4; 11 bases fit TRBD1. After removal of 4 bases from V and 10 bases from J, the junction contained 14 bases not matched to a gene. The CDR3 runs 17 residues. Germline values: CDR1 MNHEY, CDR2 SMNVEV (reference sequence). The CDR3 reads CASSSSDRGLTGGKLFF. DNA for the CDR3: TGTGCCAGCAGTTCCTCGGACAGGGGGCTGACCGGGGGAAAACTGTTTTTT.

V gene TRBV18 combines with J gene TRBJ2-5; 10 positions agree with TRBD1. Germline loops: CDR1 KGHSH, CDR2 LQKENI. The ends lost 1 base at V and 5 bases at J; junction bases unmatched: 4. This CDR3 contains 15 residues. Here the CDR3 DNA reads TGTGCCAGCTCACCACGGGACAGGGGATACGAGACCCAGTACTTC. It codes for CASSPRDRGYETQYF. The variable domain in full, completed from reference TRBV18 and TRBJ2-5, reads NAGVMQNPRHLVRRRGQEARLRCSPMKGHSHVYWYRQLPEEGLKFMVYLQKENIIDESGMPKERFSAEFPKEGPSILRIQQVVRGDSAAYFCASSPRDRGYETQYFGPGTRLLVL.

This chain uses TRBV6-5 with TRBJ1-2, with 7 bases matching TRBD1. The V and J ends lost 2 bases and 0 bases, in that order; junction bases with no gene match: 6. The CDR3 totals 16 residues. CDR1 and CDR2 (germline): MNHEY, SVGAGI. The CDR3 protein is CASSYDREVSNYGYTF. The CDR3 region has the DNA TGTGCCAGCAGTTACGACAGGGAGGTCTCTAACTATGGCTACACCTTC.

V gene TRBV6-1 combines with J gene TRBJ1-1; D possibly corresponds to TRBD1 (5 bases). V was pared by 2 bases and J by 0 bases, with 16 bases between. The CDR3 has 17 residues. Germline V CDR1 and CDR2: MNHNS, SASEGT. The CDR3, as DNA: TGTGCCAGCAGTGAAAACAAAGGTTGGGGCATGAACACTGAAGCTTTCTTT. It codes for CASSENKGWGMNTEAFF.

The chain uses TRBV29-1 and TRBJ2-7, with D unresolved. CDR3 length: 14 residues. The germline gives CDR1 SQVTM, CDR2 ANQGSEA. Trimming stripped 0 bases from V and 6 bases from J, with 15 bases between. The CDR3 loop is CSVEDRSRRGEQYF. The CDR3, as DNA: TGCAGCGTTGAAGATCGATCCCGTAGAGGCGAGCAGTACTTC.

The chain has TRBV9 and TRBJ1-2; 8 bases map to TRBD1. The junction had 6 bases not matched to a gene; V was cut back by 3 bases and J by 8 bases. This CDR3 is 13 amino acids long. Germline lookup yields CDR1 SGDLS and CDR2 YYNGEE. This chain's CDR3 is CASSASGGRGYTF. Here the CDR3 DNA reads TGTGCCAGCAGCGCCTCAGGGGGCCGAGGCTACACCTTC.

V and J are TRBV19 and TRBJ2-7, with 9 bases that match TRBD1. Germline V gene lookup returns CDR1 LNHDA and CDR2 SQIVND (reference sequence). V shed 4 bases, J shed 7 bases, and the junction held 11 bases outside the gene matches. The CDR3 covers 15 residues. CDR3 region: CASSNPGQGFEEQYF. CDR3 bases: TGTGCCAGTAGTAATCCGGGACAGGGATTTGAAGAGCAGTACTTC.

This chain links TRBV6-5 with TRBJ2-5; TRBD1 is a possible D gene (5 bases). There are 16 residues in the CDR3. Germline assignment: CDR1 MNHEY and CDR2 SVGAGI. The V end was cut by 0 bases, the J end by 9 bases, with 20 bases between. CDR3 residues: CASSYSTQGPTMSQYF. The CDR3 DNA follows: TGTGCCAGCAGTTACTCGACTCAGGGCCCGACCATGTCCCAGTACTTC.

This clone turned up a few times. This sequence joins TRBV30 and TRBJ2-2; tentative D call: TRBD1 (5 bases). V gave up 2 bases and J gave up 7 bases, with 17 bases separating them. The CDR3 sequence is 15 residues long. Germline values: CDR1 GTSNPN, CDR2 SVGIG (reference sequence). The CDR3 is CAWSFIGADSGELFF. The CDR3 DNA follows: TGTGCCTGGAGTTTCATAGGGGCGGATAGCGGGGAGCTGTTTTTT.

The chain links TRBV30 to TRBJ2-2; 10 nucleotides agree with TRBD2. CDR1 is GTSNPN, CDR2 SVGIG, per germline (reference sequence). CDR3 length: 14 amino acids. The ends lost 5 bases at V and 1 base at J; junction bases unmatched: 1. This CDR3 is CAWRLAGNTGELFF. DNA of the CDR3: TGTGCCTGGCGACTAGCGGGGAACACCGGGGAGCTGTTTTTT. The full variable domain, in which reference TRBV30 and TRBJ2-2 provide the parts outside the CDR3, is SQTIHQWPATLVQPVGSPLSLECTVEGTSNPNLYWYRQAAGRGLQLLFYSVGIGQISSEVPQNLSASRPQDRQFILSSKKLLLSDSGFYLCAWRLAGNTGELFFGEGSRLTVL.

This clone was seen a single time. The rearrangement links TRBV28 to TRBJ1-4; D may be TRBD1 (6 bases). Deletions cut 5 bases from V and 3 bases from J, with 13 bases between. CDR1 is MDHEN, CDR2 SYDVKM, per germline. CDR3 length: 15 amino acids. In DNA form, the CDR3 reads TGTGCCAGCAGTGCTCCCGGGACATCTAATGAAAAACTGTTTTTT. Translation gives CASSAPGTSNEKLFF. Using reference TRBV28 and TRBJ1-4 for the parts outside the CDR3, the full variable domain is DVKVTQSSRYLVKRTGEKVFLECVQDMDHENMFWYRQDPGLGLRLIYFSYDVKMKEKGDIPEGYSVSREKKERFSLILESASTNQTSMYLCASSAPGTSNEKLFFGSGTQLSVL.

This sequence joins TRBV11-2 and TRBJ1-5; 9 nucleotides match TRBD1. This CDR3 contains 14 residues. Germline lookup yields CDR1 SGHAT and CDR2 FQNNGV. V shed 6 bases and J 7 bases; nucleotides not matched to a gene: 7. CDR3 coding DNA: TGTGCCAGCAGTCGGGACAGGGTAAGACAGCCCCAGCATTTT. This gives the protein CASSRDRVRQPQHF.

The chain has TRBV25-1 and TRBJ2-1, with D maybe TRBD1 (6 bases). V lost 4 bases and J lost 6, with 16 bases in between. Germline loops: CDR1 MGHDK, CDR2 SYGVNS. CDR3 length: 15 amino acids. In DNA, the CDR3 is TGTGCCAGCAGTGCCGACAGGACAATAATCAATGAGCAGTTCTTC. Translating it yields CASSADRTIINEQFF.

The rearrangement uses TRBV4-1 and TRBJ1-6; the D gene is possibly TRBD1 (6 bases). The V end lost 1 base, the J end lost 15 bases, and 16 bases lay between the germline ends. The CDR3 runs to 14 residues. CDR1 is MGHRA, CDR2 YSYEKL, per germline. CDR3 sequence: CASSQVGGQGGLHF. CDR3 coding DNA: TGCGCCAGCAGCCAAGTGGGGGGGCAGGGTGGCCTCCACTTT.

Here the CDR3 DNA reads TGTGCCAGTAGTATAGATACAGGGCGGTGGGACAATGAGCAGTTCTTC. Encoded protein: CASSIDTGRWDNEQFF. The chain uses TRBV19 and TRBJ2-1, with D perhaps matching TRBD1 (6 bases). This CDR3 is built from 16 residues. V was cut by 0 bases and J by 5 bases, with 14 bases left in between. The germline CDR1 and CDR2 sequences are LNHDA and SQIVND (reference sequence). The full variable domain, its missing parts supplied by reference TRBV19 and TRBJ2-1, is DGGITQSPKYLFRKEGQNVTLSCEQNLNHDAMYWYRQDPGQGLRLIYYSQIVNDFQKGDIAEGYSVSREKKESFPLTVTSAQKNPTAFYLCASSIDTGRWDNEQFFGPGTRLTVL.

V usage is TRBV7-9 and J usage is TRBJ2-1, with D uncertain. Germline loops: CDR1 SEHNR, CDR2 FQNEAQ (reference sequence). The CDR3 extends over 14 amino acids. Trimming cost V 5 bases and J 8 bases, with 16 bases left between them. In DNA form, the CDR3 reads TGTGCCAGCAGCCCCAACCCTCTGGGCGATGAGCAGTTCTTC. This sequence encodes CASSPNPLGDEQFF.

The chain uses TRBV30 and TRBJ2-1, with 7 nucleotides matching TRBD2. Germline CDR1 and CDR2: GTSNPN and SVGIG (reference sequence). This CDR3 has 14 residues. The V and J ends lost 4 bases and 7 bases, in that order; junction bases with no gene match: 10. The CDR3 sequence is CAWTPWAGENEQFF. The DNA for the CDR3 is TGTGCCTGGACCCCTTGGGCGGGAGAAAATGAGCAGTTCTTC.